The next 28 T cell receptor beta chains were all read from a single sample in a study of cytomegalovirus exposure and HLA in healthy donors. The PCR contained 60 Vbeta and 13 Jbeta primers. TCRdb keeps only in-frame clones here, not all; method: immunoSEQ multiplex PCR. Of about 150,000 clones listed, about 79% are singletons. The sample was PBMCs. The receptors come from a male donor in good health and CMV-seronegative.

For the CDR3, the DNA is TGTGCCAGCTCAGAGAGGGAGGGTGAAAAACTGTTTTTT. This sequence encodes CASSEREGEKLFF. The V gene is TRBV18, the J gene TRBJ1-4; D gene unclear. Germline V lookup: CDR1 KGHSH, CDR2 LQKENI. V shed 5 bases and J shed 7 bases, with 11 bases lying between them. The CDR3 spans 13 residues. The full variable domain, completed using reference TRBV18 and TRBJ1-4, is NAGVMQNPRHLVRRRGQEARLRCSPMKGHSHVYWYRQLPEEGLKFMVYLQKENIIDESGMPKERFSAEFPKEGPSILRIQQVVRGDSAAYFCASSEREGEKLFFGSGTQLSVL.

The chain recombines TRBV18 with TRBJ1-2, with 7 nucleotides matching TRBD1. The germline gives CDR1 KGHSH, CDR2 LQKENI. V was clipped by 6 bases and J by 4 bases; unmatched bases: 11. The CDR3 runs 15 residues. The CDR3, as DNA: TGTGCCAGCTCGCCCGGGACAGACGGGTCCTATGGCTACACCTTC. Amino acids: CASSPGTDGSYGYTF. The variable domain in full, completed from reference TRBV18 and TRBJ1-2, reads NAGVMQNPRHLVRRRGQEARLRCSPMKGHSHVYWYRQLPEEGLKFMVYLQKENIIDESGMPKERFSAEFPKEGPSILRIQQVVRGDSAAYFCASSPGTDGSYGYTFGSGTRLTVV.

This clone was observed once. The V gene is TRBV5-1, the J gene TRBJ1-2; a possible D gene is TRBD1 (6 bases). The CDR3 length is 14 residues. Looked up from germline, CDR1 is SGHRS and CDR2 is YFSETQ. The V end was cut by 0 bases, the J end by 4 bases, with 10 bases between. For the CDR3, the DNA is TGCGCCAGCAGCTTGGACAGGGTTTCCTATGGCTACACCTTC. Translated: CASSLDRVSYGYTF.

The chain recombines TRBV2 with TRBJ2-7, with TRBD2 as a possible D gene (5 bases). The CDR3 length is 12 residues. CDR1 and CDR2 (germline): SNHLY, FYNNEI. V was pared by 4 bases and J by 3 bases, with 7 bases between. Here the CDR3 reads CASSGGIYEQYF. CDR3 nucleotides: TGTGCCAGCAGTGGAGGGATCTACGAGCAGTACTTC.

V gene TRBV6-4 combines with J gene TRBJ2-3; TRBD2 agrees at 7 bases. Germline assignment: CDR1 MRHNA and CDR2 SNTAGT. Unmatched junction bases numbered 5, after V lost 4 bases and J lost 1 base. This CDR3 comprises 15 residues. CDR3 protein: CASSALAGGTDTQYF. In DNA, the CDR3 is TGTGCCAGCAGTGCCTTGGCGGGGGGCACAGATACGCAGTATTTT.

The rearrangement joins TRBV9 to TRBJ2-2; no firm D call. Per the germline V gene, CDR1 is SGDLS and CDR2 is YYNGEE. The V gene lost 0 bases and the J gene lost 5 bases, with 5 bases spanning the gap. CDR3 length: 13 residues. CDR3 sequence: CASSVVYTGELFF. The CDR3 DNA reads TGTGCCAGCAGCGTAGTCTATACCGGGGAGCTGTTTTTT.

V is TRBV7-9 and J is TRBJ2-7; D might be TRBD1 (6 bases). The germline CDR1 and CDR2 sequences are SEHNR and FQNEAQ (reference sequence). The CDR3 loop spans 15 amino acids. V was cut by 1 base and J by 4 bases, with 14 bases left in between. Written as DNA, the CDR3 is TGTGCCAGCAGCTTAGAACAGGGAGTTCAATACGAGCAGTACTTC. This gives the protein CASSLEQGVQYEQYF.

CDR3 sequence reads: CASSPETGGSSGYTF. The CDR3 region has the DNA TGCGCCAGCAGCCCGGAGACAGGGGGCTCGAGTGGCTACACCTTC. The V call is TRBV5-1, the J call TRBJ1-2; 10 nucleotides agree with TRBD1. CDR1 and CDR2 from the germline V gene are SGHRS and YFSETQ. V lost 4 bases, J lost 7 bases, and 10 bases stayed unmatched. The CDR3 has 15 residues.

This chain connects TRBV29-1 to TRBJ1-1; D perhaps matches TRBD1 (5 bases). The germline gives CDR1 SQVTM, CDR2 ANQGSEA. The CDR3 consists of 12 residues. With 4 bases removed from V and 5 bases from J, the gap between germline ends came to 11 bases. CDR3 sequence reads: CSVAGIGTEAFF. DNA of the CDR3: TGCAGCGTTGCAGGGATAGGGACTGAAGCTTTCTTT.

The chain joins TRBV5-1 to TRBJ1-4; 7 bases match TRBD1. V gave up 0 bases and J gave up 5 bases; unmatched junction bases: 4. The germline V gene encodes CDR1 SGHRS and CDR2 YFSETQ. The length of the CDR3 is 15 residues. DNA for the CDR3: TGCGCCAGCAGCTTGGCGGGACAGCAAAATGAAAAACTGTTTTTT. Translated: CASSLAGQQNEKLFF.

This chain links TRBV5-1 with TRBJ2-2, with a weak D call TRBD2 (5 bases). Germline V gene lookup returns CDR1 SGHRS and CDR2 YFSETQ. The CDR3 runs to 15 residues. Trimming took off 2 bases at V and 4 bases at J, with 12 bases between the two ends. This CDR3 is CASSFPLAGTGELFF. The DNA of the CDR3 is TGCGCCAGCAGCTTCCCCCTAGCCGGCACCGGGGAGCTGTTTTTT. The full variable domain, rest sourced from reference TRBV5-1 and TRBJ2-2, is KAGVTQTPRYLIKTRGQQVTLSCSPISGHRSVSWYQQTPGQGLQFLFEYFSETQRNKGNFPGRFSGRQFSNSRSEMNVSTLELGDSALYLCASSFPLAGTGELFFGEGSRLTVL.

This clone was found a few times. This chain joins TRBV4-3 and TRBJ2-1, with TRBD1 matching over 8 bases. From germline, CDR1 is LGHNA and CDR2 YSLEER. The length of the CDR3 is 16 residues. Trimming cost V 1 base and J 0 bases; bases outside gene matches: 2. The CDR3, as DNA: TGCGCCAGCAGCCAAGCCACAGGGGGCTCCTACAATGAGCAGTTCTTC. Its translation: CASSQATGGSYNEQFF.

The J gene is TRBJ2-1, the V gene TRBV4-1; tentatively, D is TRBD2 (6 bases). Germline V CDR1 and CDR2: MGHRA, YSYEKL. The CDR3 has 17 amino acids. Trimming took 1 base from V and 3 from J, leaving 16 bases between them. The CDR3 region has the DNA TGCGCCAGCAGCCAAGCGCTATTGGGGAGGCACTACAATGAGCAGTTCTTC. It is translated as CASSQALLGRHYNEQFF.

This clone has a single count. The chain employs TRBV29-1 and TRBJ2-7; TRBD1 aligns across 10 bases. The CDR3 covers 13 residues. From germline, CDR1 is SQVTM and CDR2 ANQGSEA. V was pared by 7 bases and J by 3 bases, with 6 bases of the junction left unmatched. CDR3 residues: CSAVGQGGYEQYF. DNA for the CDR3: TGCAGCGCGGTAGGACAGGGGGGCTACGAGCAGTACTTC.

The chain uses TRBV27 and TRBJ1-2; D remains ambiguous. CDR1 and CDR2 from the germline V gene are MNHEY and SMNVEV (reference sequence). Trimming removed 2 bases from V and 8 bases from J, with 27 bases in between. The CDR3 contains 18 residues. CDR3 sequence reads: CASSLRSGDALSGFGYTF. CDR3 DNA: TGTGCCAGCAGTTTACGGAGCGGGGATGCGCTTTCCGGGTTCGGCTACACCTTC.

This clone was detected only a few times. J is TRBJ2-5 and V is TRBV9; TRBD1 matches at 8 bases. Trimming removed 1 base from V and 4 bases from J; junction bases left unmatched: 3. The CDR3 covers 14 residues. Germline CDR1 is SGDLS and CDR2 is YYNGEE. The CDR3 coding sequence is TGTGCCAGCAGCGTATGGGACAGGCGAGAGACCCAGTACTTC. As protein: CASSVWDRRETQYF.

Written as DNA, the CDR3 is TGTGCCAGCAGCCAAGAAAGCATCTATGGCTACACCTTC. Amino acid sequence: CASSQESIYGYTF. This chain links TRBV4-2 with TRBJ1-2; D gene ambiguous. Trimming stripped 0 bases from V and 4 bases from J, with 6 bases between. The CDR3 runs 13 residues. CDR1 and CDR2 (germline): LGHNA, YNFKEQ.

The rearrangement joins TRBV7-9 to TRBJ2-3; D is ambiguous. The CDR3 is made up of 12 amino acids. Germline loops: CDR1 SEHNR, CDR2 FQNEAQ (reference sequence). Trimming removed 3 bases at V and 5 bases at J, with 6 bases between. Here the CDR3 reads CASSFGVDTQYF. In nucleotides, the CDR3 is TGTGCCAGCAGCTTCGGTGTAGATACGCAGTATTTT.

The DNA of the CDR3 is TGTGCCAGCAGCGTACACACCGGGACAGGGGTCCCCGGGGAGCTGTTTTTT. Translation gives CASSVHTGTGVPGELFF. This chain uses TRBV5-4 with TRBJ2-2; TRBD1 matches at 10 bases. CDR1 is SGHNT and CDR2 is YYREEE in the germline V gene (reference sequence). The CDR3 spans 17 residues. The ends lost 4 bases at V and 6 bases at J; junction bases unmatched: 12.

Only a few counts were recorded for this clone. V gene TRBV5-4 combines with J gene TRBJ2-5, with 7 bases lining up with TRBD2. CDR3 length equals 12 residues. Germline loops: CDR1 SGHNT, CDR2 YYREEE (reference sequence). The J segment lost 4 bases and the V segment lost 5 bases, leaving 2 bases of the junction unmatched. CDR3 sequence reads: CASSPGGETQYF. As DNA, the CDR3 is TGTGCCAGCAGTCCGGGAGGAGAGACCCAGTACTTC. Using reference TRBV5-4 and TRBJ2-5 for the parts outside the CDR3, the full variable domain is ETGVTQSPTHLIKTRGQQVTLRCSSQSGHNTVSWYQQALGQGPQFIFQYYREEENGRGNFPPRFSGLQFPNYSSELNVNALELDDSALYLCASSPGGETQYFGPGTRLLVL.

J is TRBJ2-5 and V is TRBV2, with D unresolved. Trimming stripped 4 bases from V and 1 base from J, with 7 bases between. This CDR3 has 13 amino acids. Germline V gene lookup returns CDR1 SNHLY and CDR2 FYNNEI. The CDR3 sequence is CASSGGLQETQYF. DNA of the CDR3: TGTGCCAGCAGTGGTGGGCTCCAAGAGACCCAGTACTTC.

The chain combines TRBV4-1 with TRBJ1-1; D gene uncertain. In germline, CDR1 is MGHRA, CDR2 YSYEKL. The V end was cut by 0 bases, the J end by 0 bases, with 8 bases between. There are 15 residues in the CDR3. CDR3 sequence reads: CASSQDEGMNTEAFF. CDR3 nucleotides: TGCGCCAGCAGCCAAGATGAGGGCATGAACACTGAAGCTTTCTTT.

This chain uses TRBV19 with TRBJ1-5; TRBD1 might be the D (6 bases). The CDR3 is 16 residues long. CDR1 is LNHDA and CDR2 is SQIVND in the germline V gene (reference sequence). The V end lost 3 bases, the J end lost 7 bases, and 19 bases lay between the germline ends. The CDR3 loop reads CASSIEDRRLGQPQHF. DNA for the CDR3: TGTGCCAGTAGTATCGAAGACAGGCGCCTCGGGCAGCCCCAGCATTTT. Variable domain in full (rest from reference TRBV19 and TRBJ1-5): DGGITQSPKYLFRKEGQNVTLSCEQNLNHDAMYWYRQDPGQGLRLIYYSQIVNDFQKGDIAEGYSVSREKKESFPLTVTSAQKNPTAFYLCASSIEDRRLGQPQHFGDGTRLSIL.

V and J are TRBV27 and TRBJ2-3, with 9 positions matching TRBD2. CDR1 is MNHEY, CDR2 SMNVEV, per germline (reference sequence). The CDR3 is 15 residues long. V lost 3 bases, J lost 4 bases, and 5 bases stayed unmatched. CDR3 bases: TGTGCCAGCAGTTTTGAGGCGGGAGGGCCAGATACGCAGTATTTT. Protein: CASSFEAGGPDTQYF.

This chain connects TRBV14 to TRBJ2-7, with a possible D match to TRBD1 (6 bases). With 0 bases removed from V and 4 bases from J, the gap between germline ends came to 13 bases. The CDR3 contains 15 residues. Germline CDR1 and CDR2: SGHDN and FVKESK. CDR3 residues: CASSQDPGQGYEQYF. CDR3 nucleotide sequence: TGTGCCAGCAGCCAAGACCCCGGGCAGGGGTACGAGCAGTACTTC.

The chain is built from TRBV19 and TRBJ2-7; 13 nucleotides align to TRBD2. The ends lost 5 bases at V and 0 bases at J; junction bases unmatched: 4. Germline CDR1 reads LNHDA; CDR2 reads SQIVND (reference sequence). The CDR3 totals 16 residues. For the CDR3, the DNA is TGTGCCAGTAGTCAAGGACTAGCGGGAGTCTCCTACGAGCAGTACTTC. Its translation: CASSQGLAGVSYEQYF.

The CDR3 is CASSVDGTRYTEAFF. The CDR3 bases are TGTGCCAGCAGCGTAGATGGGACTCGCTACACTGAAGCTTTCTTT. This chain connects TRBV9 to TRBJ1-1; TRBD1 is a possible D gene (5 bases). In germline, CDR1 is SGDLS, CDR2 YYNGEE. The length of the CDR3 is 15 residues. Trimming left V 0 bases short and J 3 bases short, with 12 bases between.

This rearrangement joins TRBV10-3 to TRBJ2-4; possible D gene TRBD1, 6 bases. The CDR3 is 16 residues long. Germline V gives CDR1 ENHRY, CDR2 SYGVKD. V lost 3 bases, J lost 3 bases, and 15 bases lay in between. CDR3 region: CAISEYRDGDKNIQYF. The CDR3 DNA is TGTGCCATCAGTGAATACAGGGATGGGGACAAAAACATTCAGTACTTC.